The sequence of this T cell receptor beta chain was determined in a study of blood T cell repertoires in COVID-19. Overall study: T cells, B-cell-depleted T cells, or PBMCs provided the cDNA or gDNA that served as material.

Cohorts were assigned according to the clinical history that participants reported. Original methodology: Amplified reference gene primers provided the basis for estimating nucleated cell counts. Assay used: immunoSEQ multiplex PCR; TCRdb lists only in-frame clones, some missing. From that table come the V and J calls and clone size; the DNA was used to work out D and trimming. This table has 150,000 to 200,000 clones, roughly four fifths appearing once. Germline CDR1 is SGHRS and CDR2 is YFSETQ. CDR3 length: 14 residues. J lost 3 bases, V lost 3 bases, and 5 bases had no gene match. The source of this sequence is a man aged 35-49 years who had recovered from COVID-19. Sample: PBMCs or T cells enriched from blood (not recorded which). The V gene is TRBV5-1, the J gene TRBJ2-7; TRBD1 agrees at 8 bases. The CDR3 sequence: CASSWTGSVYEQYF. The CDR3 DNA reads as TGCGCCAGCAGCTGGACAGGGTCTGTCTACGAGCAGTACTTC. The full variable domain, rest sourced from reference TRBV5-1 and TRBJ2-7, is KAGVTQTPRYLIKTRGQQVTLSCSPISGHRSVSWYQQTPGQGLQFLFEYFSETQRNKGNFPGRFSGRQFSNSRSEMNVSTLELGDSALYLCASSWTGSVYEQYFGPGTRLTVT.